This T cell receptor beta chain was recorded in a study of EBV T-cell therapy then PD-1 blockade in nasopharyngeal carcinoma. A word on this clone: Its antigen remains unknown.

As to treatment: AdE1-LMPpoly-expanded autologous EBV-specific T-cell therapy followed by anti-PD-1 nivolumab. From germline, CDR1 is SQVTM and CDR2 ANQGSEA. With 4 bases removed from V and 0 bases from J, the gap between germline ends came to 7 bases. The CDR3 sequence is 13 residues long. Method: immunoSEQ multiplex PCR; TCRdb's copy keeps in-frame clones and lacks some. The table records 11,000 to 15,000 clones, 84% of them present only once. Sequencing used CD8+ T cells from blood, obtained around day 100 from a patient whose treatment included autologous EBV-specific T cells and nivolumab. The chain links TRBV29-1 to TRBJ2-4, with D possibly being TRBD2 (5 bases). This receptor was taken from a man in his forties with nasopharyngeal carcinoma. The CDR3 loop is CSVAGLAKNIQYF. CDR3 DNA sequence: TGCAGCGTTGCGGGGTTAGCCAAAAACATTCAGTACTTC.